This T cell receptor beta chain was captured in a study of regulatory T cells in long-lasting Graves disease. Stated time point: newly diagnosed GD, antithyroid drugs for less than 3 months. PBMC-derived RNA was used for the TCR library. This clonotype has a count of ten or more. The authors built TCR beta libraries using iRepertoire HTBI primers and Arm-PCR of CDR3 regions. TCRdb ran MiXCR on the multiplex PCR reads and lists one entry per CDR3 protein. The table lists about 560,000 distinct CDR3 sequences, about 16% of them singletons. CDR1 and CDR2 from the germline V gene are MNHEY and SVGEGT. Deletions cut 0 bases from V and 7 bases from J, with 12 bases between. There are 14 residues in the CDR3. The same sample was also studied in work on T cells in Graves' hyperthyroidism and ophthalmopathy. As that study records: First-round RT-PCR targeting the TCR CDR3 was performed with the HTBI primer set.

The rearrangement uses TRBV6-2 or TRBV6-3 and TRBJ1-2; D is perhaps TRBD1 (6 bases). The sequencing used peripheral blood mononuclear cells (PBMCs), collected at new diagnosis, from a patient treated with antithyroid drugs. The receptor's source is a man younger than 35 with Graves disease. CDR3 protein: CASSYSTGAGGYTF. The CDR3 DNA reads TGTGCCAGCAGTTACTCGACGGGGGCCGGTGGCTACACCTTC.